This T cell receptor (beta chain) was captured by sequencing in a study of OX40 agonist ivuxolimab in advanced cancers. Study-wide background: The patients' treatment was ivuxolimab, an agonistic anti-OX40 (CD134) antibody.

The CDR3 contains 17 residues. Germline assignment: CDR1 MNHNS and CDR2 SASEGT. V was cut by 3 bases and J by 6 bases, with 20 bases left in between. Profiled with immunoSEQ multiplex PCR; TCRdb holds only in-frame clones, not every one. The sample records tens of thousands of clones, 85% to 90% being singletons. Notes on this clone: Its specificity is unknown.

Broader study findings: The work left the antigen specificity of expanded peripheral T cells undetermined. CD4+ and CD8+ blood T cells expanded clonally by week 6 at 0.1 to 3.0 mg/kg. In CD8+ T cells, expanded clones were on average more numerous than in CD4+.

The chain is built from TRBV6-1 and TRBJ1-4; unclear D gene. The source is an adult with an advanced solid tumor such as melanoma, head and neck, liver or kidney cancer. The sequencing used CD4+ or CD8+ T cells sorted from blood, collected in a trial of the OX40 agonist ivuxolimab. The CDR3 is CASSDVAIRGIYEKLFF. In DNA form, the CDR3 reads TGTGCCAGCAGTGACGTGGCGATTAGAGGGATATATGAAAAACTGTTTTTT.